Detailed here is one T cell receptor (beta chain). Germline V gene data show CDR1 as MNHEY and CDR2 as SVGAGI. The CDR3 loop spans 16 amino acids. The V end was cut by 0 bases, the J end by 4 bases, with 15 bases between. The table came from immunoSEQ multiplex PCR; TCRdb's copy has only in-frame clones and leaves some out. The table lists around 100,000 clones, about 87% of them singletons. The entry originates in a study of T cell responses to AZD1222 COVID-19 vaccine. Source: peripheral blood, taken on day 0 of AZD1222 vaccination. The J gene is TRBJ1-1, the V gene TRBV6-5, with D maybe TRBD1 (5 bases). This TCR was sampled from an adult in good health. The CDR3: CASSYSNPGRGTEAFF. DNA of the CDR3: TGTGCCAGCAGTTACTCGAATCCGGGAAGGGGCACTGAAGCTTTCTTT.